The 3 T cell receptor beta chains below all came from one sample that was sequenced in a study of T cell repertoires in cytomegalovirus infection (dated by TCRdb to the late 2010s). TCRdb records Illumina HiSeq 1500 as the sequencer. Through fastp at Q25 and MiXCR, TCRdb rebuilt clones from the public reads, retaining in-frame beta chains. For every CDR3 protein sequence, its rows merge into one entry that carries the most common genes and DNA. Within this sample are roughly 240,000 distinct CDR3 sequences, with under 8.5% of them counted one time only. The ten largest account for about 6% of the sample. The material sequenced was PBMCs. The receptors stem from a human donor in good health (CMV status not recorded). Some clones in this sample may be carry-over from other donors' samples.

There are many counts of this clonotype. This sequence joins TRBV6-1 and TRBJ2-7; TRBD1 agrees at 7 bases. With 6 bases clipped from V and 2 bases from J, the junction kept 4 bases outside the gene matches. The CDR3 totals 13 residues. Per germline, CDR1 MNHNS and CDR2 SASEGT. CDR3 sequence (DNA): TGTGCCAGCAGCGTGGGACAGCCCTACGAGCAGTACTTC. Protein product: CASSVGQPYEQYF.

J is TRBJ1-2 and V is TRBV29-1, with D perhaps matching TRBD1 (6 bases). The CDR3 consists of 15 residues. The V end was cut by 0 bases, the J end by 3 bases, with 14 bases between. Germline CDR1 reads SQVTM; CDR2 reads ANQGSEA. CDR3 residues: CSVEDLRDIDYGYTF. The CDR3 region has the DNA TGCAGCGTTGAAGACCTCCGGGACATAGACTATGGCTACACCTTC.

This clonotype appeared a few times. This chain connects TRBV28 to TRBJ2-7, with 8 bases identical to TRBD2. The CDR3 covers 14 residues. V gave up 8 bases and J gave up 5 bases; unmatched junction bases: 11. Germline CDR1 reads MDHEN; CDR2 reads SYDVKM. CDR3 sequence (DNA): TGTGCCAGCGGTAACGGGGGGGTAAGGGACGAGCAGTACTTC. Translation: CASGNGGVRDEQYF.